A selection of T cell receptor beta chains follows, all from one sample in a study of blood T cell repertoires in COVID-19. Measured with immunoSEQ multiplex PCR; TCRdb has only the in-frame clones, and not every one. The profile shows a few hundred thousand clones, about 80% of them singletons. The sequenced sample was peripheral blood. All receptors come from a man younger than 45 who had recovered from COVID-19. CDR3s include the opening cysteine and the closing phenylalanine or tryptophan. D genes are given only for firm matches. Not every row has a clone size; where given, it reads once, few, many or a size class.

cdr3_nt: TGTGCCAGCAGCAAAGGTCGAGGGGGTACCGGGGAGCTGTTTTTT
cdr3_aa: CASSKGRGGTGELFF
j_call: TRBJ2-2
clone_size: -
v_call: TRBV21-1
d_call: -

cdr3_nt: TGTGCCAGCAGGACAAGCATGGACAGGAACACTGAAGCTTTCTTT
cdr3_aa: CASRTSMDRNTEAFF
j_call: TRBJ1-1
clone_size: -
v_call: TRBV2
d_call: -

cdr3_nt: TGTGCCACCTTTGGACAGGTCAACACTGAAGCTTTCTTT
cdr3_aa: CATFGQVNTEAFF
j_call: TRBJ1-1
clone_size: -
v_call: TRBV19
d_call: TRBD1

cdr3_nt: TGTGCCAGCAGTCGACTCCCCCCGGGACAGGGACCGTACGAGCAGTACTTC
cdr3_aa: CASSRLPPGQGPYEQYF
j_call: TRBJ2-7
clone_size: -
v_call: TRBV2
d_call: TRBD1

cdr3_nt: TGCGCCAGCCGACAGGCCGCACTAACCCGCTATGGCTACACCTTC
cdr3_aa: CASRQAALTRYGYTF
j_call: TRBJ1-2
clone_size: once
v_call: TRBV5-1
d_call: -

cdr3_nt: TGTGCCAGCAGTTTGGGGGGGTTATACAATCAGCCCCAGCATTTT
cdr3_aa: CASSLGGLYNQPQHF
j_call: TRBJ1-5
clone_size: -
v_call: TRBV28
d_call: -

cdr3_nt: TGTGCCAGCTCATCCGGGACAGCAAACCCCGAGCAGTACTTC
cdr3_aa: CASSSGTANPEQYF
j_call: TRBJ2-7
clone_size: once
v_call: TRBV18
d_call: TRBD1

cdr3_nt: TGTGCCATCAGAAGAGGGCTGAACAATGAGCAGTTCTTC
cdr3_aa: CAIRRGLNNEQFF
j_call: TRBJ2-1
clone_size: few
v_call: TRBV10-3
d_call: -

cdr3_nt: TGTGCCACGGGACACTTACAAGCCGGCTCCTATAATTCACCCCTCCACTTT
cdr3_aa: CATGHLQAGSYNSPLHF
j_call: TRBJ1-6
clone_size: few
v_call: TRBV19
d_call: -

cdr3_nt: TGTGCCACCGCGGGCGAGGTGGCCAAAAACATTCAGTACTTC
cdr3_aa: CATAGEVAKNIQYF
j_call: TRBJ2-4
clone_size: -
v_call: TRBV15
d_call: -

cdr3_nt: TGTGCCAGCAGTGGAACAGGGCGTAATTCACCCCTCCACTTT
cdr3_aa: CASSGTGRNSPLHF
j_call: TRBJ1-6
clone_size: -
v_call: TRBV25-1
d_call: -

cdr3_nt: TGTGCCAGCAGTGAGGTCAGGGGGCCTGAAAAACTGTTTTTT
cdr3_aa: CASSEVRGPEKLFF
j_call: TRBJ1-4
clone_size: once
v_call: TRBV2
d_call: TRBD1

cdr3_nt: TGTGCCAGCAGCTCAACTCGGGGGAGGACCCAGTACTTC
cdr3_aa: CASSSTRGRTQYF
j_call: TRBJ2-5
clone_size: once
v_call: TRBV7-3
d_call: -

cdr3_nt: TGCGCCAGCAGCTGGGACAGGGTCCTCAATGAGCAGTTCTTC
cdr3_aa: CASSWDRVLNEQFF
j_call: TRBJ2-1
clone_size: -
v_call: TRBV5-1
d_call: TRBD1

cdr3_nt: TGTGCCAGTAGTAGCGGTACGGCGAGCTATGGCTACACCTTC
cdr3_aa: CASSSGTASYGYTF
j_call: TRBJ1-2
clone_size: -
v_call: TRBV19
d_call: -

cdr3_nt: TGTGCCAGCAGTCTCTCGGTGGCCCTAGGAGGATCCCAGTACTTC
cdr3_aa: CASSLSVALGGSQYF
j_call: TRBJ2-5
clone_size: -
v_call: TRBV11-2
d_call: -

cdr3_nt: TGTGCCAGCAGCTCCGGACTGGGTGGCTATGGCTACACCTTC
cdr3_aa: CASSSGLGGYGYTF
j_call: TRBJ1-2
clone_size: -
v_call: TRBV11-1
d_call: -

cdr3_nt: TGTGCCAGCAGCGCCGGAGGTGAGCAGTTCTTC
cdr3_aa: CASSAGGEQFF
j_call: TRBJ2-1
clone_size: -
v_call: TRBV9
d_call: -

cdr3_nt: TGTGCCAGTAGTCAGGGGGCAGCTGAAGCTTTCTTT
cdr3_aa: CASSQGAAEAFF
j_call: TRBJ1-1
clone_size: once
v_call: TRBV19
d_call: TRBD1

cdr3_nt: TGTGCCAGCAGCTCAGAGGACAGATACATGAACACTGAAGCTTTCTTT
cdr3_aa: CASSSEDRYMNTEAFF
j_call: TRBJ1-1
clone_size: -
v_call: TRBV7-9
d_call: -

cdr3_nt: TGTGCCAGCACTCCAATCTTGGGGAGTTATGAAAAACTGTTTTTT
cdr3_aa: CASTPILGSYEKLFF
j_call: TRBJ1-4
clone_size: few
v_call: TRBV6-5
d_call: -

cdr3_nt: TGTGCCAGCAGCCTGAACAGGGGGGACGAATCACCCCTCCACTTT
cdr3_aa: CASSLNRGDESPLHF
j_call: TRBJ1-6
clone_size: -
v_call: TRBV28
d_call: TRBD1

cdr3_nt: TGCGCCAGCAGCTTGCACAGGGGGCCGGGGAATGAGCAGTTCTTC
cdr3_aa: CASSLHRGPGNEQFF
j_call: TRBJ2-1
clone_size: -
v_call: TRBV5-1
d_call: TRBD1

cdr3_nt: TGTGCCAGCAGCCAAGTCCTGCGCGGCTACACCTTC
cdr3_aa: CASSQVLRGYTF
j_call: TRBJ1-2
clone_size: -
v_call: TRBV3-1/TRBV3-2
d_call: -

cdr3_nt: TGTGCCAGCAGCTTCCAGGGTCGGAACACCGGGGAGCTGTTTTTT
cdr3_aa: CASSFQGRNTGELFF
j_call: TRBJ2-2
clone_size: -
v_call: TRBV7-9
d_call: -

cdr3_nt: TGTGCCAGCAGCCTAGCGGGGGGGGATACGCAGTATTTT
cdr3_aa: CASSLAGGDTQYF
j_call: TRBJ2-3
clone_size: -
v_call: TRBV5-4
d_call: TRBD2

cdr3_nt: TGTGCCAGCAGATTTACAGGGGCAGTACTGCAGGGCTACACCTTC
cdr3_aa: CASRFTGAVLQGYTF
j_call: TRBJ1-2
clone_size: -
v_call: TRBV6-5
d_call: TRBD1

cdr3_nt: TGTGCCAGCAGTTACTCCTACACAGGAGATGGCTACACCTTC
cdr3_aa: CASSYSYTGDGYTF
j_call: TRBJ1-2
clone_size: -
v_call: TRBV6-6
d_call: -

cdr3_nt: TGTGCCAGCAGTTCCCTCTCGACAGGGTCACAGGAGCTGTTTTTT
cdr3_aa: CASSSLSTGSQELFF
j_call: TRBJ2-2
clone_size: -
v_call: TRBV28
d_call: TRBD1

cdr3_nt: TGTGCCAGCAGCCAGAACACAGTTACTTATGGCTACACCTTC
cdr3_aa: CASSQNTVTYGYTF
j_call: TRBJ1-2
clone_size: -
v_call: TRBV3-1/TRBV3-2
d_call: -

cdr3_nt: TGTGCCAGCAGTGTCGGGGTAACGGGCTCTAATGAAAAACTGTTTTTT
cdr3_aa: CASSVGVTGSNEKLFF
j_call: TRBJ1-4
clone_size: -
v_call: TRBV2
d_call: -

cdr3_nt: TGTGCCAGCGGACTCGACGAGGAAAAACTGTTTTTT
cdr3_aa: CASGLDEEKLFF
j_call: TRBJ1-4
clone_size: -
v_call: TRBV7-9
d_call: -

cdr3_nt: TGTGCCACCAGTGATGCCGGGACTAGCGGGGCCACAGATACGCAGTATTTT
cdr3_aa: CATSDAGTSGATDTQYF
j_call: TRBJ2-3
clone_size: -
v_call: TRBV24-1
d_call: TRBD2

cdr3_nt: TGTGCCACCAGTGATCCCACAGTATCTAGCGGCTACACCTTC
cdr3_aa: CATSDPTVSSGYTF
j_call: TRBJ1-2
clone_size: -
v_call: TRBV24-1
d_call: -

cdr3_nt: TGTGCCAGCAGCCAGACTAGCGGGGGCTCGCCGTTTAGCACAGATACGCAGTATTTT
cdr3_aa: CASSQTSGGSPFSTDTQYF
j_call: TRBJ2-3
clone_size: -
v_call: TRBV7-9
d_call: TRBD2

cdr3_nt: TGTGCCAGCACTAAGATCACAGGGTATGGCTATGGCTACACCTTC
cdr3_aa: CASTKITGYGYGYTF
j_call: TRBJ1-2
clone_size: -
v_call: TRBV6-5
d_call: -

cdr3_nt: TGTGCCAGCAGGCATAGCGCGGAAGGGGATACGCAGTATTTT
cdr3_aa: CASRHSAEGDTQYF
j_call: TRBJ2-3
clone_size: -
v_call: TRBV28
d_call: -

cdr3_nt: TGTGCCAGCAGCTTAGTAGGGACAGGTGGGACTGAAGCTTTCTTT
cdr3_aa: CASSLVGTGGTEAFF
j_call: TRBJ1-1
clone_size: -
v_call: TRBV11-2
d_call: TRBD1

cdr3_nt: TGTGCCAGCAGTGATCTCCGACAGGGGGCCGTGAGTACGGGAAACACCATATATTTT
cdr3_aa: CASSDLRQGAVSTGNTIYF
j_call: TRBJ1-3
clone_size: -
v_call: TRBV6-4
d_call: TRBD1

cdr3_nt: TGTGCCACCCGACAAAGGGGCGTATTCATAGACAATGAGCAGTTCTTC
cdr3_aa: CATRQRGVFIDNEQFF
j_call: TRBJ2-1
clone_size: once
v_call: TRBV21-1
d_call: -

cdr3_nt: TGTGCCAGCAGCTTAGGGGGCCCGGACAGCTATGGCTACACCTTC
cdr3_aa: CASSLGGPDSYGYTF
j_call: TRBJ1-2
clone_size: -
v_call: TRBV7-9
d_call: -

cdr3_nt: TGTGCCAGCAGCTTATCTCTCCTAGTTGCGGCAGAGACCCAGTACTTC
cdr3_aa: CASSLSLLVAAETQYF
j_call: TRBJ2-5
clone_size: -
v_call: TRBV7-9
d_call: -

cdr3_nt: TGTGCCAGCAGTCCCAATTCGGGGTTTGAGCAGTTCTTC
cdr3_aa: CASSPNSGFEQFF
j_call: TRBJ2-1
clone_size: -
v_call: TRBV6-5
d_call: -

cdr3_nt: TGTGCCAGCAGCTTGAAGCCAACTAATGAAAAACTGTTTTTT
cdr3_aa: CASSLKPTNEKLFF
j_call: TRBJ1-4
clone_size: -
v_call: TRBV5-4
d_call: -

cdr3_nt: TGTGCCAGCAGTTCTACAGGGGTACGGCATGGCTACACCTTC
cdr3_aa: CASSSTGVRHGYTF
j_call: TRBJ1-2
clone_size: -
v_call: TRBV7-9
d_call: TRBD1

cdr3_nt: TGTGCCAGTTCCACCGGGACAGGTTCCACCGGGGAGCTGTTTTTT
cdr3_aa: CASSTGTGSTGELFF
j_call: TRBJ2-2
clone_size: -
v_call: TRBV19
d_call: TRBD1

cdr3_nt: TGTGCCAGCAGCGACGGACTAGCCAACACCGGGGAGCTGTTTTTT
cdr3_aa: CASSDGLANTGELFF
j_call: TRBJ2-2
clone_size: few
v_call: TRBV5-8
d_call: TRBD2

cdr3_nt: TGTGCCAGCAGGGGGGGACTTTCAGATACGCAGTATTTT
cdr3_aa: CASRGGLSDTQYF
j_call: TRBJ2-3
clone_size: -
v_call: TRBV2
d_call: -

cdr3_nt: TGTGCCAGCAGCCAAGAATCCGGGACTAGCGGATACGAGCAGTACTTC
cdr3_aa: CASSQESGTSGYEQYF
j_call: TRBJ2-7
clone_size: -
v_call: TRBV4-2
d_call: TRBD2

cdr3_nt: TGCGCCAGCAGCGGAGGGGACAGGGCTGGGGCCAACGTCCTGACTTTC
cdr3_aa: CASSGGDRAGANVLTF
j_call: TRBJ2-6
clone_size: -
v_call: TRBV5-1
d_call: TRBD1

cdr3_nt: TGTGCCAGTAGTATCCGGGACAGGGGGGCTTTCTTT
cdr3_aa: CASSIRDRGAFF
j_call: TRBJ1-1
clone_size: once
v_call: TRBV19
d_call: TRBD1

cdr3_nt: TGCGCCAGCAGCTCGGACAGGGTCACTGAAGCTTTCTTT
cdr3_aa: CASSSDRVTEAFF
j_call: TRBJ1-1
clone_size: -
v_call: TRBV5-1
d_call: TRBD1